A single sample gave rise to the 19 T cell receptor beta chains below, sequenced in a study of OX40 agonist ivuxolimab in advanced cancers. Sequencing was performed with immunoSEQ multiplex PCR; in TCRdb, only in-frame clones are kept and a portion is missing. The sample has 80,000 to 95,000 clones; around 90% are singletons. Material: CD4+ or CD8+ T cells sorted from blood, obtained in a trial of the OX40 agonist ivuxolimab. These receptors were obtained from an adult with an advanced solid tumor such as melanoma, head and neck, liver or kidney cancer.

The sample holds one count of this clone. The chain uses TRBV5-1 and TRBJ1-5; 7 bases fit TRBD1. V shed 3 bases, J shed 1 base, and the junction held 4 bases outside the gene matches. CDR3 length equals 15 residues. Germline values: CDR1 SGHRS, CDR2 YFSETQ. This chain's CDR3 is CASSSQGGSNQPQHF. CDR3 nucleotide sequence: TGCGCCAGCAGCTCTCAGGGGGGGAGCAATCAGCCCCAGCATTTT. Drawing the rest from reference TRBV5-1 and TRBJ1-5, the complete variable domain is KAGVTQTPRYLIKTRGQQVTLSCSPISGHRSVSWYQQTPGQGLQFLFEYFSETQRNKGNFPGRFSGRQFSNSRSEMNVSTLELGDSALYLCASSSQGGSNQPQHFGDGTRLSIL.

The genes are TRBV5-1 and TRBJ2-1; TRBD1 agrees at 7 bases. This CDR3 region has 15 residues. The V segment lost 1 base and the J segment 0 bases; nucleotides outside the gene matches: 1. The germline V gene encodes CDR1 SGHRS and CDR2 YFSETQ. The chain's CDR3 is CASSLSGGSYNEQFF. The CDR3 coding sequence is TGCGCCAGCAGCTTGTCAGGGGGCTCCTACAATGAGCAGTTCTTC.

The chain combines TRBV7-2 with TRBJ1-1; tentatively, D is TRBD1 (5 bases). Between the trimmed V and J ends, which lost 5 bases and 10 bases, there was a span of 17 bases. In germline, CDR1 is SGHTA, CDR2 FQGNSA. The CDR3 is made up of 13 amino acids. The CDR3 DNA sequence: TGTGCCAGCAGCCTCCCCACTGTGGGGCCAGCTTTCTTT. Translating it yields CASSLPTVGPAFF.

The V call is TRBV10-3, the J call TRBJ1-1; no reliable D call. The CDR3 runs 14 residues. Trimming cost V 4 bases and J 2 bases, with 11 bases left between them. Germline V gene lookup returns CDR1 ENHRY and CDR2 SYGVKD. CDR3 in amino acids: CAISGGVQNTEAFF. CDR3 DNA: TGTGCCATCAGTGGTGGGGTACAAAACACTGAAGCTTTCTTT.

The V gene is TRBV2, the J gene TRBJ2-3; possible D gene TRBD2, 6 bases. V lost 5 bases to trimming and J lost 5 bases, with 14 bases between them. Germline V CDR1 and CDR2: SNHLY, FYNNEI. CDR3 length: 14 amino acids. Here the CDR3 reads CASSLGGNVDTQYF. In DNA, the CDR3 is TGTGCCAGCAGTCTTGGGGGGAATGTAGATACGCAGTATTTT.

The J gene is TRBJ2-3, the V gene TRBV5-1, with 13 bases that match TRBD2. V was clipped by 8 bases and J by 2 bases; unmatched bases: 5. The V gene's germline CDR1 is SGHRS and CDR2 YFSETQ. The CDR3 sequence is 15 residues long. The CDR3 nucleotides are TGCGCCAGTGGGACTAGCGGGGCACACACAGATACGCAGTATTTT. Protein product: CASGTSGAHTDTQYF.

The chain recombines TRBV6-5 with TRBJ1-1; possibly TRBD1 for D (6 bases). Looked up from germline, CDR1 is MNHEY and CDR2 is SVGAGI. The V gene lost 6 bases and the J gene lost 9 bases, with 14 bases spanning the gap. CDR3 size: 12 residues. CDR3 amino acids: CASRGVGGQAFF. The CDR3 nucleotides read TGTGCCAGCAGGGGTGTGGGGGGGCAAGCTTTCTTT.

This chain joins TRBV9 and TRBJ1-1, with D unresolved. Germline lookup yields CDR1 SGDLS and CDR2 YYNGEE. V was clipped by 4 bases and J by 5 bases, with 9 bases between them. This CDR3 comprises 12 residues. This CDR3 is CASSRYETEAFF. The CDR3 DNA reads TGTGCCAGCAGCCGGTATGAGACTGAAGCTTTCTTT.

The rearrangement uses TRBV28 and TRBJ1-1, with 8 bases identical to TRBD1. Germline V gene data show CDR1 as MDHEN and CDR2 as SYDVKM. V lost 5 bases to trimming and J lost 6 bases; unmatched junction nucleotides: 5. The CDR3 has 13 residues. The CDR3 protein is CASSTTGEAEAFF. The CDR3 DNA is TGTGCCAGCAGTACGACAGGGGAGGCTGAAGCTTTCTTT.

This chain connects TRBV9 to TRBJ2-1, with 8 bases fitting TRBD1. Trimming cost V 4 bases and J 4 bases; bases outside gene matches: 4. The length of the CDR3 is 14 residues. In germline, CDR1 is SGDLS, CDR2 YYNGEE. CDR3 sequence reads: CASSLGDRYNEQFF. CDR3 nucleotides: TGTGCCAGCAGCTTAGGGGACAGGTACAATGAGCAGTTCTTC.

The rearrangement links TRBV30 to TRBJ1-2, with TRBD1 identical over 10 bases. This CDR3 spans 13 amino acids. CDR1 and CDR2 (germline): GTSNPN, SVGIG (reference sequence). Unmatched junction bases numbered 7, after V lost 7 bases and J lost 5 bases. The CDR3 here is CAFDRGLGYGYTF. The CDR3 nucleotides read TGTGCCTTTGACAGGGGGCTAGGGTATGGCTACACCTTC.

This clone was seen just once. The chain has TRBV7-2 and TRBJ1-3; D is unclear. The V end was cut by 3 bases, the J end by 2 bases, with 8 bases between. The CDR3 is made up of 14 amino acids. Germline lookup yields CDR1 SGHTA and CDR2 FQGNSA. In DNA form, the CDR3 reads TGTGCCAGCAGCTTGGGCATTACTGGAAACACCATATATTTT. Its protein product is CASSLGITGNTIYF.

The CDR3 loop reads CASSLSREYEQYF. CDR3 nucleotide sequence: TGTGCCAGCAGCTTAAGCAGGGAATACGAGCAGTACTTC. The V call is TRBV7-2, the J call TRBJ2-7, with D possibly being TRBD1 (5 bases). The CDR3 has 13 amino acids. Germline CDR1 is SGHTA and CDR2 is FQGNSA. Trimming took off 2 bases at V and 4 bases at J, with 9 bases between the two ends. Full variable domain (rest looked up from reference TRBV7-2 and TRBJ2-7): GAGVSQSPSNKVTEKGKDVELRCDPISGHTALYWYRQSLGQGLEFLIYFQGNSAPDKSGLPSDRFSAERTGGSVSTLTIQRTQQEDSAVYLCASSLSREYEQYFGPGTRLTVT.

This CDR3 is CASSLKNTGELFF. CDR3 DNA sequence: TGTGCCAGCAGCTTGAAGAACACCGGGGAGCTGTTTTTT. V and J are TRBV5-4 and TRBJ2-2; D gene ambiguous. The ends were cut back, 1 base at V and 1 base at J, with 2 bases in the middle. Germline loops: CDR1 SGHNT, CDR2 YYREEE (reference sequence). The CDR3 covers 13 residues.

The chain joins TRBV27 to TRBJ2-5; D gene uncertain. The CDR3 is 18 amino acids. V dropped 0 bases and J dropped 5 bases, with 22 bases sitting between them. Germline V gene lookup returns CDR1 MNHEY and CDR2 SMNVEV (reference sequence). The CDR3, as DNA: TGTGCCAGCAGTTTATCGAGGCAGGCCACCACGGTGAGGGAGACCCAGTACTTC. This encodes CASSLSRQATTVRETQYF.

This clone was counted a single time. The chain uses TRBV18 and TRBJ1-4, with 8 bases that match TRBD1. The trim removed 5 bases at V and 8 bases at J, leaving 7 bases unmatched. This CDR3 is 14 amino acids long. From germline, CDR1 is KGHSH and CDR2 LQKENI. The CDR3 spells CASSSSGQGEKLFF. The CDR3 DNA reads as TGTGCCAGCTCATCATCCGGACAGGGCGAAAAACTGTTTTTT.

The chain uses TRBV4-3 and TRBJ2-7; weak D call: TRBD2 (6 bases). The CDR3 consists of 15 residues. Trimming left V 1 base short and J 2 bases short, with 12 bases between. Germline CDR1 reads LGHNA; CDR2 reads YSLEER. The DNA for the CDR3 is TGCGCCAGCAGCCAAGCGGGGGACGGAGCCTACGAGCAGTACTTC. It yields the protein CASSQAGDGAYEQYF.

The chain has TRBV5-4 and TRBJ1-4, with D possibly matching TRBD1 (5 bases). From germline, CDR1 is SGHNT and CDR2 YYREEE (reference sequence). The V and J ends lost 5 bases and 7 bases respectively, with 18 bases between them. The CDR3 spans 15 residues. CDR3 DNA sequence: TGTGCCAGCAGTGGGGACGCCCTTCAGGGTGAAAAACTGTTTTTT. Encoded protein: CASSGDALQGEKLFF.

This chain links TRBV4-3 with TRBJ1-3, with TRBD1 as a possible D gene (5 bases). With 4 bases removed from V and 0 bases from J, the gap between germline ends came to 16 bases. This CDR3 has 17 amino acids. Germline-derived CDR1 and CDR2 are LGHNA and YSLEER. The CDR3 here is CASSPGVGAHSGNTIYF. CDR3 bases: TGCGCCAGCAGCCCGGGAGTAGGGGCCCACTCTGGAAACACCATATATTTT.